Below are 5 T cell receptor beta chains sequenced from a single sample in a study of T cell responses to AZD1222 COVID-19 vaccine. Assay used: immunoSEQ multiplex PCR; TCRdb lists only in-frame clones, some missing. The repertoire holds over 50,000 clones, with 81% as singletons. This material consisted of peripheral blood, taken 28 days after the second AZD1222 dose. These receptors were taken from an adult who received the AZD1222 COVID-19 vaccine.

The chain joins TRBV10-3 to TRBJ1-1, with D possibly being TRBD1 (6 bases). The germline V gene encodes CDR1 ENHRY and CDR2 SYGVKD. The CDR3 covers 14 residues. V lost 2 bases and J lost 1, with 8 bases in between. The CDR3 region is CAISEQGRNTEAFF. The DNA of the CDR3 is TGTGCCATCAGTGAGCAGGGGAGGAACACTGAAGCTTTCTTT.

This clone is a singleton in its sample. CDR3 loop: CASSLQGATGNTIYF. The CDR3, as DNA: TGTGCCAGCAGCCTCCAGGGGGCGACTGGAAACACCATATATTTT. This sequence joins TRBV5-8 and TRBJ1-3, with 8 bases aligning to TRBD1. Trimming took 4 bases from V and 2 from J; bases not matched to a gene: 5. Germline V gives CDR1 SGHTS, CDR2 YDEGEE. This CDR3 contains 15 residues.

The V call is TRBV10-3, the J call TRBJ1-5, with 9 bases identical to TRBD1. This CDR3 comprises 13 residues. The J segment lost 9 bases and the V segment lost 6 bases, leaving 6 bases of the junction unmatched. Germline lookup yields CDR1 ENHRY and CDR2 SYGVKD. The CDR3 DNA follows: TGTGCCATCAGGGGGGACAGGGATGGGCCCCAGCATTTT. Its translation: CAIRGDRDGPQHF.

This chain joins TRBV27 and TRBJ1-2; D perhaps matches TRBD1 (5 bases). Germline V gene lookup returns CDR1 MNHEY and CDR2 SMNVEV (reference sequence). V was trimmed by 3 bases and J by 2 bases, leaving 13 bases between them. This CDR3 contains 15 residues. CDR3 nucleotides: TGTGCCAGCAGTTTTAACGGACAACTAAACTATGGCTACACCTTC. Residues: CASSFNGQLNYGYTF.

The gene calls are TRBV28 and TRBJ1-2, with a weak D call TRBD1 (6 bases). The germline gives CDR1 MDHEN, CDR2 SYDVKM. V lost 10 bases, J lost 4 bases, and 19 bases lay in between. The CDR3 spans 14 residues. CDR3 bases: TGTGCCACATGGGGTGAGAAGGGGGGCTATGGCTACACCTTC. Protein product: CATWGEKGGYGYTF.